This entry lists 20 T cell receptor beta chains sequenced from one sample in a study of CD8 T cells in Susac syndrome. Random hexamers were used to reverse transcribe about 0.5 to 1 ug of RNA. TCRdb called the immunoSEQ multiplex PCR reads again in MiXCR, with one record for every CDR3 protein. The table has more than 80,000 distinct CDR3 sequences, roughly 95% seen once. The sample consisted of CD8+ T cells from PBMCs. Receptors originate from a human donor with Susac syndrome.

The genes are TRBV5-1 and TRBJ2-5, with 9 bases aligning to TRBD2. With V trimmed by 4 bases and J by 4 bases, 11 bases remained unmatched. The CDR3 contains 16 residues. The germline CDR1 and CDR2 sequences are SGHRS and YFSETQ. This CDR3 reads CASSPNGLASSETQYF. The CDR3 bases are TGCGCCAGCAGCCCGAACGGACTAGCGAGTTCAGAGACCCAGTACTTC.

The rearrangement uses TRBV12-3 or TRBV12-4 and TRBJ2-3; D is uncertain. V was cut by 3 bases and J by 12 bases, with 13 bases left in between. The CDR3 sequence is 12 residues long. CDR3 DNA sequence: TGTGCCAGCAGTTTGATGACTGAGTTACAGTATTTT. Translation: CASSLMTELQYF.

V usage is TRBV3-1 and J usage is TRBJ1-1, with D uncertain. Between the trimmed V and J ends, which lost 0 bases and 4 bases, there was a span of 12 bases. Per the germline V gene, CDR1 is LGHDT and CDR2 is YNNKEL (reference sequence). The length of the CDR3 is 15 residues. The CDR3 spells CASSQDMWASTEAFF. The CDR3 nucleotides are TGTGCCAGCAGCCAAGATATGTGGGCTAGCACTGAAGCTTTCTTT.

The count of this clonotype is one. V gene TRBV23-1 combines with J gene TRBJ1-2, with 9 bases fitting TRBD1. Being an ORF, TRBV23-1 has a function that is uncertain. V was clipped by 0 bases and J by 7 bases; unmatched bases: 9. The CDR3 length is 16 residues. CDR3 amino acids: CASSQSRDRVDSGYTF. CDR3 sequence (DNA): TGCGCCAGCAGTCAATCTAGGGACAGGGTTGATAGTGGCTACACCTTC.

This sequence joins TRBV27 and TRBJ1-4, with D possibly TRBD1 on 5 matching bases. V was cut by 8 bases and J by 4 bases, with 11 bases left in between. This CDR3 has 13 residues. Germline V gene data show CDR1 as MNHEY and CDR2 as SMNVEV (reference sequence). The CDR3 sequence is CASSGPNNEKLFF. CDR3 DNA: TGTGCCAGCTCGGGACCTAATAATGAAAAACTGTTTTTT.

This chain connects TRBV4-3 to TRBJ2-7; D is perhaps TRBD1 (6 bases). This CDR3 comprises 15 residues. The V and J ends lost 0 bases and 0 bases respectively, with 9 bases between them. Germline assignment: CDR1 LGHNA and CDR2 YSLEER. The CDR3 DNA reads TGCGCCAGCAGCCAAGATGAGGGGGTCTCCTACGAGCAGTACTTC. Its translation is CASSQDEGVSYEQYF.

The chain carries TRBV11-2 and TRBJ2-5; D remains unclear. Per germline, CDR1 SGHAT and CDR2 FQNNGV. The CDR3 covers 11 residues. The germline V and J ends were trimmed by 7 bases and 5 bases, with 8 bases remaining between them. This chain's CDR3 is CASTARETQYF. The CDR3 DNA reads TGTGCCAGCACGGCCCGGGAGACCCAGTACTTC.

This sequence joins TRBV12-3 or TRBV12-4 and TRBJ2-5; TRBD1 aligns across 9 bases. V lost 5 bases, J lost 4 bases, and 8 bases stayed unmatched. The CDR3 spans 15 residues. CDR3 region: CASSLPGQGPETQYF. CDR3 DNA: TGTGCCAGCAGTCTACCGGGACAGGGTCCAGAGACCCAGTACTTC.

This clonotype has a single count. V and J are TRBV7-2 and TRBJ2-5, with D perhaps TRBD1 (5 bases). This CDR3 contains 12 residues. The V and J ends lost 3 bases and 5 bases respectively, with 7 bases between them. Germline V lookup: CDR1 SGHTA, CDR2 FQGNSA. CDR3 DNA sequence: TGTGCCAGCAGCTTTGGGGCGGAGACCCAGTACTTC. This translates into CASSFGAETQYF.

V is TRBV3-1 and J is TRBJ1-4; D call uncertain. There are 16 residues in the CDR3. The germline V gene encodes CDR1 LGHDT and CDR2 YNNKEL (reference sequence). Trimming shortened V by 1 base and J by 0 bases, and 9 bases separated the two germline ends. Written as DNA, the CDR3 is TGTGCCAGCAGCCAAGTGAGGAGTTCAACTAATGAAAAACTGTTTTTT. This gives the protein CASSQVRSSTNEKLFF. The full variable domain, completed using reference TRBV3-1 and TRBJ1-4, is DTAVSQTPKYLVTQMGNDKSIKCEQNLGHDTMYWYKQDSKKFLKIMFSYNNKELIINETVPNRFSPKSPDKAHLNLHINSLELGDSAVYFCASSQVRSSTNEKLFFGSGTQLSVL.

The gene calls are TRBV29-1 and TRBJ1-6; no firm D call. V was clipped by 1 base and J by 14 bases, with 12 bases between them. The CDR3 length is 12 residues. Germline V lookup: CDR1 SQVTM, CDR2 ANQGSEA. CDR3 amino acids: CSVEGRHGALHF. The CDR3 nucleotides read TGCAGCGTTGAAGGGAGGCACGGGGCCCTCCACTTT. The full variable domain, with the rest looked up from reference TRBV29-1 and TRBJ1-6, is SAVISQKPSRDICQRGTSLTIQCQVDSQVTMMFWYRQQPGQSLTLIATANQGSEATYESGFVIDKFPISRPNLTFSTLTVSNMSPEDSSIYLCSVEGRHGALHFGNGTRLTVT.

This chain links TRBV6-6 with TRBJ2-3; weak D call: TRBD1 (6 bases). Looked up from germline, CDR1 is MNHNY and CDR2 is SVGAGI (reference sequence). The ends were cut back, 5 bases at V and 2 bases at J, with 8 bases in the middle. The CDR3 length is 13 residues. The CDR3 here is CASSRGITDTQYF. The CDR3 coding sequence is TGTGCCAGCAGTAGGGGGATCACAGATACGCAGTATTTT.

In its sample, this clonotype was seen once. This chain joins TRBV5-1 and TRBJ1-1; D not certain. Between the trimmed V and J ends, which lost 7 bases and 4 bases, there was a span of 14 bases. This CDR3 comprises 13 residues. Germline V gives CDR1 SGHRS, CDR2 YFSETQ. This CDR3 is CASADGFGTEAFF. In nucleotides, the CDR3 is TGCGCCAGCGCTGACGGGTTTGGCACTGAAGCTTTCTTT.

The gene calls are TRBV14 and TRBJ2-1; 8 positions match TRBD1. The V gene's germline CDR1 is SGHDN and CDR2 FVKESK. The CDR3 runs to 15 residues. The trim removed 0 bases at V and 8 bases at J, leaving 6 bases unmatched. CDR3 nucleotide sequence: TGTGCCAGCAGCCAAGAGGCAGGGGGCATCGATGAGCAGTTCTTC. It codes for CASSQEAGGIDEQFF. The variable domain in full, with the rest retrieved from reference TRBV14 and TRBJ2-1, is EAGVTQFPSHSVIEKGQTVTLRCDPISGHDNLYWYRRVMGKEIKFLLHFVKESKQDESGMPNNRFLAERTGGTYSTLKVQPAELEDSGVYFCASSQEAGGIDEQFFGPGTRLTVL.

The chain combines TRBV5-4 with TRBJ2-1; 12 positions agree with TRBD2. Germline V gene lookup returns CDR1 SGHNT and CDR2 YYREEE (reference sequence). After removal of 6 bases from V and 1 base from J, the junction contained 5 bases not matched to a gene. The length of the CDR3 is 16 residues. CDR3 protein: CASTFGTSGSYNEQFF. Here the CDR3 DNA reads TGTGCCAGCACCTTTGGGACTAGCGGGTCCTACAATGAGCAGTTCTTC.

This clonotype was observed a few times. The chain is built from TRBV9 and TRBJ2-2; no reliable D call. This CDR3 has 14 residues. The ends were cut back, 5 bases at V and 4 bases at J, with 12 bases in the middle. CDR1 and CDR2 from the germline V gene are SGDLS and YYNGEE. The CDR3 is CASRRISGTGELFF. DNA of the CDR3: TGTGCCAGCAGACGTATTTCTGGCACCGGGGAGCTGTTTTTT.

V is TRBV12-3 or TRBV12-4 and J is TRBJ1-1; 9 nucleotides match TRBD1. The CDR3 length is 14 residues. V was clipped by 5 bases and J by 4 bases; unmatched bases: 5. The CDR3 DNA reads as TGTGCCAGCAGTCCCGGGACAGGGAGCACTGAAGCTTTCTTT. Its protein is CASSPGTGSTEAFF.

This clonotype showed up just once. This chain links TRBV3-1 with TRBJ1-6, with D perhaps TRBD1 (6 bases). Trimming pared 4 bases from V and 5 bases from J, leaving 15 bases between. This CDR3 is built from 16 residues. CDR1 and CDR2 from the germline V gene are LGHDT and YNNKEL (reference sequence). CDR3 protein: CASSLPGERDNSPLHF. The CDR3 DNA reads TGTGCCAGCAGCCTCCCAGGGGAGAGGGATAATTCACCCCTCCACTTT.

The rearrangement links TRBV9 to TRBJ2-7; the D gene is possibly TRBD1 (5 bases). CDR3 length: 15 amino acids. In germline, CDR1 is SGDLS, CDR2 YYNGEE. Trimming removed 4 bases from V and 0 bases from J, with 14 bases in between. As DNA, the CDR3 is TGTGCCAGCAGCCCGTCCCCGACAGCCTCCTACGAGCAGTACTTC. This codes for CASSPSPTASYEQYF.

This chain connects TRBV7-9 to TRBJ2-7; D gene uncertain. Germline-derived CDR1 and CDR2 are SEHNR and FQNEAQ (reference sequence). CDR3 length equals 13 residues. The V gene lost 3 bases and the J gene lost 7 bases, with 13 bases spanning the gap. In DNA form, the CDR3 reads TGTGCCAGCAGCTTCCAGGTGTCGCGGGAGCAGTACTTC. It is translated as CASSFQVSREQYF.